The clone carrying this T cell receptor beta chain was recorded once. The antigen is not known. There are 16 residues in the CDR3. Germline-derived CDR1 and CDR2 are SEHNR and FQNEAQ (reference sequence). Trimming removed 1 base from V and 3 bases from J, with 15 bases in between. Assay: immunoSEQ multiplex PCR; the TCRdb copy retains only in-frame clones and omits some. The sample gives tens of thousands of clones, about 90% of which show up once; around 4% is in the top ten. This entry comes from a study of OX40 agonist ivuxolimab in advanced cancers. Study results and limitations: Antigen targets of the expanded peripheral T cells went undetermined. Clonal expansion by week 6 occurred in CD4+ and CD8+ blood T cells (at 0.1 to 3.0 mg/kg). More expanded clones were seen, on average, in CD8+ T cells than in CD4+.

The clonotype originates from an adult with an advanced solid tumor such as melanoma, head and neck, liver or kidney cancer. The chain combines TRBV7-9 with TRBJ2-5, with TRBD2 as a possible D gene (5 bases). The source was CD4+ or CD8+ T cells sorted from blood, collected in a trial of the OX40 agonist ivuxolimab. CDR3 coding DNA: TGTGCCAGCAGCTTAGAAATCGTAGCGTACAAAGAGACCCAGTACTTC. Protein sequence: CASSLEIVAYKETQYF.